This T cell receptor beta chain was profiled in a study of blood T cell repertoires in COVID-19. Study-level information: PBMCs, B-cell-depleted T cells, or T cells were the source of the cDNA or gDNA that made up the material.

Looked up from germline, CDR1 is SGHKS and CDR2 is YYEKEE (reference sequence). Between the trimmed V and J ends, which lost 4 bases and 6 bases, there was a span of 11 bases. The CDR3 is 14 residues long. As processed by the authors: Quantification of nucleated cells was approximated via reference gene primer amplification. Profiling relied on immunoSEQ multiplex PCR, and the TCRdb table lists in-frame clones only, not all of them. V and J calls and clone size are those listed in that table; D and trimming were worked out from the DNA. The sample yields roughly 30,000 clones, roughly 90% seen once. The sequence was collected from a human donor in a cohort sampled during active COVID-19. The sequencing sample was made of peripheral blood. V is TRBV5-5 and J is TRBJ1-6; D perhaps matches TRBD1 (5 bases). CDR3 sequence (DNA): TGTGCCAGCAGCCAATCGGGGGGTAATTCACCCCTCCACTTT. The encoded protein is CASSQSGGNSPLHF.